This TCR beta chain appears in the sequencing data of a study of cytomegalovirus exposure and HLA in healthy donors. 13 Jbeta primers and 60 Vbeta primers were used for the PCR. Libraries were prepared by immunoSEQ multiplex PCR; TCRdb keeps only in-frame clonotypes and omits some of them. The repertoire holds approximately 170,000 clones, with roughly 84% as singletons. Losses at the gene ends were 2 bases for V and 6 bases for J; bases not matched to a gene: 9. The CDR3 covers 17 residues. Germline CDR1 GTSNPN, CDR2 SVGIG (reference sequence). The clonotype originates from a boy between 2 and 10 years old in good health and CMV-seronegative. V is TRBV30 and J is TRBJ2-3; 15 bases fit TRBD2. What was sequenced was PBMCs. CDR3 DNA: TGTGCCTGGAGTTACGGACTGGGACTAGCGGGAGGTGATACGCAGTATTTT. Translating it yields CAWSYGLGLAGGDTQYF. The entire variable domain, with the rest obtained from reference TRBV30 and TRBJ2-3, is as follows: SQTIHQWPATLVQPVGSPLSLECTVEGTSNPNLYWYRQAAGRGLQLLFYSVGIGQISSEVPQNLSASRPQDRQFILSSKKLLLSDSGFYLCAWSYGLGLAGGDTQYFGPGTRLTVL.